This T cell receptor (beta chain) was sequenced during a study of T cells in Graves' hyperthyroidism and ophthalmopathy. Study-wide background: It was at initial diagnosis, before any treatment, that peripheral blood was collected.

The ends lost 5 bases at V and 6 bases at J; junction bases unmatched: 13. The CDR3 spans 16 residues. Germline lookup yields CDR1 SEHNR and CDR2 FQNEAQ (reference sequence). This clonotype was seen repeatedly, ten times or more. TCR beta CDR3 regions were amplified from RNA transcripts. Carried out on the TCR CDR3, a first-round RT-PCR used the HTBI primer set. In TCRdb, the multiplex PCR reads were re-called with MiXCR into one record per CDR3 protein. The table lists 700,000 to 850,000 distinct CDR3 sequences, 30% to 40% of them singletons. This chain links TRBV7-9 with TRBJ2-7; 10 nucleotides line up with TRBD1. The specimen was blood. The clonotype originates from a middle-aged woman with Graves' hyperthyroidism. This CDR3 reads CASSRYLTGGEGEQYF. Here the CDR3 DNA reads TGTGCCAGCAGCCGTTACCTGACAGGGGGCGAAGGCGAGCAGTACTTC.